This T cell receptor (beta chain) was observed in a study of CD8+ T cells in alopecia areata. Extracted RNA was reverse transcribed into cDNA, the sequencing template. Assay used: immunoSEQ multiplex PCR; TCRdb lists only in-frame clones, some missing. The sample contains more than 90,000 clones, roughly 66% of which appear only once. This clone appeared a few times. Its antigen remains unknown. V lost 3 bases, J lost 4 bases, and 2 bases stayed unmatched. The CDR3 consists of 13 residues. The germline V gene has CDR1 SQVTM and CDR2 ANQGSEA. Study-wide results and caveats: TCRs were shared less clearly across patients than in mice, possibly for HLA-related reasons.

The sequencing input was CD4+ T cells sorted from blood. This sequence originates from a human donor in good health. The chain joins TRBV29-1 to TRBJ2-3; 9 bases fit TRBD2. CDR3 sequence reads: CSVDIAGADTQYF. The CDR3 DNA follows: TGCAGCGTTGATATAGCGGGGGCAGATACGCAGTATTTT.